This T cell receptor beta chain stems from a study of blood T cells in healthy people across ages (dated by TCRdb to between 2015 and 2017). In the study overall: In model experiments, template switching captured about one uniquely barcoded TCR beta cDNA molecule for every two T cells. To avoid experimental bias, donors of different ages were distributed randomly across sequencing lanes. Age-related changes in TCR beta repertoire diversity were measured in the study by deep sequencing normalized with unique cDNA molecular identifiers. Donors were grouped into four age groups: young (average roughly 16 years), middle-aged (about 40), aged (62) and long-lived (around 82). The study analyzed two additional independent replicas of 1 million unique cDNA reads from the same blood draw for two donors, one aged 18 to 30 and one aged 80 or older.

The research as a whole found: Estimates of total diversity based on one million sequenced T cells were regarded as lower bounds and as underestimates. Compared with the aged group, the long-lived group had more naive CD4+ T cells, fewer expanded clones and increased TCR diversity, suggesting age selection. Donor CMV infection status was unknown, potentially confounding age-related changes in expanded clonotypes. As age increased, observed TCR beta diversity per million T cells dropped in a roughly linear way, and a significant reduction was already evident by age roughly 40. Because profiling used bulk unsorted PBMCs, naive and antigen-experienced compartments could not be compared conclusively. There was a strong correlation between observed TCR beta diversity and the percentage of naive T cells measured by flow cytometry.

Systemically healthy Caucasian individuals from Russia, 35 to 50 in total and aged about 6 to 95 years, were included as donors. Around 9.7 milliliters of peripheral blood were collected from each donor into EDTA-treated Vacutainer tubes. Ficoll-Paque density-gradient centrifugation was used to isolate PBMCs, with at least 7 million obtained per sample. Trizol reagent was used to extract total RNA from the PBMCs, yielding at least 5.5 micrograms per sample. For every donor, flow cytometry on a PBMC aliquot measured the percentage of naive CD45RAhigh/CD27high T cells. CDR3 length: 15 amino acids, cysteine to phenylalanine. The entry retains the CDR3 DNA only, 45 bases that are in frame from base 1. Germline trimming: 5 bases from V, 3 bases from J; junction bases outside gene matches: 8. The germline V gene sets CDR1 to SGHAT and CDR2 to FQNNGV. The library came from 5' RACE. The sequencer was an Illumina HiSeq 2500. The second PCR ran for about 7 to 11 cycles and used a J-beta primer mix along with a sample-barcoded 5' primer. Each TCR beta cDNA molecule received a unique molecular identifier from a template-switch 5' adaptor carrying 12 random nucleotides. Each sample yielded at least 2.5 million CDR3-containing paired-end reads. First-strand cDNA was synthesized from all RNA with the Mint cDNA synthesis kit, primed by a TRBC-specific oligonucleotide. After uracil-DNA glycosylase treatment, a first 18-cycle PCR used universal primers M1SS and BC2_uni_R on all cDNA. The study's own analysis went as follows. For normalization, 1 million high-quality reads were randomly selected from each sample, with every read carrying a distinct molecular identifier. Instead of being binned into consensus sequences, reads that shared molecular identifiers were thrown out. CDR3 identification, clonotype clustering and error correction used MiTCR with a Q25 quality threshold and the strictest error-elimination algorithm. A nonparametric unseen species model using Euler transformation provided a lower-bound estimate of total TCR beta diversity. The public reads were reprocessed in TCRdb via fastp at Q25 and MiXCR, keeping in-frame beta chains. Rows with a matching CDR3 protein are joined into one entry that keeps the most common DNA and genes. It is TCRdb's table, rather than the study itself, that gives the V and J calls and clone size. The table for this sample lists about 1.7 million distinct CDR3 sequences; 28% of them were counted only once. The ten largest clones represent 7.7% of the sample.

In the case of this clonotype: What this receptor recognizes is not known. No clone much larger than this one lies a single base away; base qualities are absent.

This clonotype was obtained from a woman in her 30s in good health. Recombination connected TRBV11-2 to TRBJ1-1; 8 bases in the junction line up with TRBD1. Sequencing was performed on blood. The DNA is TGTGCCAGCAGCCCGATGACAGGGGAGGACACTGAAGCTTTCTTT. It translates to CASSPMTGEDTEAFF.